These 26 T cell receptor beta chains came from one sample sequenced in a study of cytomegalovirus exposure and HLA in healthy donors. PCR primers comprised 60 Vbeta and 13 Jbeta primers. The method was immunoSEQ multiplex PCR; TCRdb's version includes in-frame clones alone and lacks a portion of them. Of about 150,000 clones listed, approximately 80% are singletons. Sequencing used PBMCs. The origin of the receptors is a woman in her thirties or forties in good health and CMV-seronegative.

This clone was found once. The chain joins TRBV28 to TRBJ2-1, with 8 bases fitting TRBD1. CDR1 and CDR2 from the germline V gene are MDHEN and SYDVKM. The CDR3 totals 14 residues. Germline trimming cut 5 bases from V and 8 bases from J; bases unmatched to any gene: 8. The chain's CDR3 is CASSTQGARDEQFF. Here the CDR3 DNA reads TGTGCCAGCAGTACGCAGGGGGCGCGGGATGAGCAGTTCTTC.

DNA for the CDR3: TGTGCCAGCAGTCGCCCGGACAGCGGCTACAATGAGCAGTTCTTC. Its protein product is CASSRPDSGYNEQFF. The chain carries TRBV27 and TRBJ2-1; possible D gene TRBD1, 6 bases. The V end was cut by 5 bases, the J end by 3 bases, with 14 bases between. Germline CDR1 is MNHEY and CDR2 is SMNVEV (reference sequence). The CDR3 extends over 15 amino acids.

The gene calls are TRBV19 and TRBJ2-1; a weak D match, TRBD1 (6 bases). The length of the CDR3 is 19 residues. V lost 7 bases and J 2 bases, leaving 27 bases between the germline ends. CDR1 is LNHDA, CDR2 SQIVND, per germline (reference sequence). The CDR3 bases are TGTGCCAGTACCTCCCATGTGGCCTCGGGACATCCGCCCTACAATGAGCAGTTCTTC. Amino acids: CASTSHVASGHPPYNEQFF.

The chain links TRBV6-6 to TRBJ1-2; no firm D call. V was trimmed by 0 bases and J by 8 bases, leaving 7 bases between them. CDR1 is MNHNY, CDR2 SVGAGI, per germline (reference sequence). This CDR3 is built from 12 residues. This CDR3 reads CASSYSVYGYTF. CDR3 nucleotide sequence: TGTGCCAGCAGTTACTCAGTCTACGGCTACACCTTC.

The chain has TRBV5-1 and TRBJ2-1; 16 bases align to TRBD2. Germline assignment: CDR1 SGHRS and CDR2 YFSETQ. Trimming cost V 0 bases and J 8 bases; bases outside gene matches: 14. The CDR3 spans 20 residues. The DNA of the CDR3 is TGCGCCAGCAGCTTGGCTGGAGGGACTAGCGGGAGGGCCCGTCTTGATGAGCAGTTCTTC. Translating gives CASSLAGGTSGRARLDEQFF.

This chain joins TRBV29-1 and TRBJ2-2, with D possibly being TRBD1 (5 bases). The germline CDR1 and CDR2 sequences are SQVTM and ANQGSEA. V lost 3 bases and J 7 bases, leaving 15 bases between the germline ends. The CDR3 runs to 14 residues. CDR3 amino acids: CSVEARQGHGELFF. The CDR3 DNA is TGCAGCGTTGAGGCTAGGCAGGGCCACGGGGAGCTGTTTTTT.

This sequence joins TRBV5-4 and TRBJ2-3, with 7 bases identical to TRBD1. J was trimmed by 2 bases and V by 7 bases; bases with no gene match: 7. This CDR3 is built from 14 residues. CDR1 and CDR2 from the germline V gene are SGHNT and YYREEE (reference sequence). The DNA for the CDR3 is TGTGCCAGCTGTCGGGACAGACTCACAGATACGCAGTATTTT. Translation gives CASCRDRLTDTQYF.

The chain uses TRBV2 and TRBJ2-1; TRBD2 matches 11 bases. The ends lost 7 bases at V and 3 bases at J; junction bases unmatched: 2. CDR1 and CDR2 (germline): SNHLY, FYNNEI. This CDR3 spans 14 amino acids. CDR3 DNA sequence: TGTGCCAGCATAGCGGGGGGGTACTACAATGAGCAGTTCTTC. Translating it yields CASIAGGYYNEQFF.

This clone showed up just a few times. V usage is TRBV2 and J usage is TRBJ2-1; maybe TRBD2 (5 bases). Trimming cost V 6 bases and J 4 bases, with 16 bases left between them. Germline values: CDR1 SNHLY, CDR2 FYNNEI. There are 15 residues in the CDR3. CDR3 in amino acids: CASRYGGEGYNEQFF. For the CDR3, the DNA is TGTGCCAGCAGGTACGGAGGAGAAGGGTACAATGAGCAGTTCTTC.

The chain links TRBV18 to TRBJ2-7, with a possible D match to TRBD1 (5 bases). This CDR3 has 13 residues. Germline V gene data show CDR1 as KGHSH and CDR2 as LQKENI. With 1 base removed from V and 2 bases from J, the gap between germline ends came to 6 bases. The CDR3 loop is CASSPRQTYEQYF. In nucleotides, the CDR3 is TGTGCCAGCTCACCACGACAGACCTACGAGCAGTACTTC.

The chain couples TRBV19 to TRBJ2-5, with D uncertain. The germline CDR1 and CDR2 sequences are LNHDA and SQIVND (reference sequence). The CDR3 contains 11 residues. Between the trimmed V and J ends, which lost 5 bases and 6 bases, there was a span of 7 bases. CDR3 coding DNA: TGTGCCAGTAGTTCCCATCAGACCCAGTACTTC. Amino acids: CASSSHQTQYF.

The V call is TRBV10-3, the J call TRBJ2-1; D call uncertain. The germline V gene has CDR1 ENHRY and CDR2 SYGVKD. The V gene lost 4 bases and the J gene lost 0 bases, with 7 bases spanning the gap. This CDR3 contains 14 residues. CDR3 amino acids: CAISASSSYNEQFF. CDR3 coding DNA: TGTGCCATCAGTGCGTCTAGCTCCTACAATGAGCAGTTCTTC.

The table lists this clone with a few counts. The chain is built from TRBV7-2 and TRBJ1-2, with a possible D match to TRBD1 (5 bases). Looked up from germline, CDR1 is SGHTA and CDR2 is FQGNSA. V shed 1 base and J shed 1 base, with 16 bases lying between them. The CDR3 is 17 amino acids. The CDR3 DNA sequence: TGTGCCAGCAGCTTAGTTATTCCGGCCCAGGGTAACTATGGCTACACCTTC. Protein sequence: CASSLVIPAQGNYGYTF. Looking up the rest from reference TRBV7-2 and TRBJ1-2 gives the full variable domain: GAGVSQSPSNKVTEKGKDVELRCDPISGHTALYWYRQSLGQGLEFLIYFQGNSAPDKSGLPSDRFSAERTGGSVSTLTIQRTQQEDSAVYLCASSLVIPAQGNYGYTFGSGTRLTVV.

This clone was found once. The chain recombines TRBV28 with TRBJ2-7; 9 nucleotides align to TRBD1. V was pared by 10 bases and J by 0 bases, with 7 bases of the junction left unmatched. Germline lookup yields CDR1 MDHEN and CDR2 SYDVKM. The CDR3 is 14 amino acids. The CDR3 sequence: CATLDRGSSYEQYF. DNA of the CDR3: TGTGCCACCTTGGACAGGGGCAGCTCCTACGAGCAGTACTTC.

The rearrangement joins TRBV6-5 to TRBJ1-5, with D perhaps TRBD1 (6 bases). CDR1 MNHEY and CDR2 SVGAGI come from the germline V gene. V was cut by 2 bases and J by 7 bases, with 9 bases left in between. The CDR3 is made up of 13 amino acids. CDR3 region: CASSYGGGQPQHF. DNA of the CDR3: TGTGCCAGCAGTTACGGGGGGGGCCAGCCCCAGCATTTT.

Worth noting for this clone: The same CDR3 is also encoded by other DNA sequences in this sample. V is TRBV9 and J is TRBJ1-1; tentatively, D is TRBD1 (6 bases). The V and J ends lost 4 bases and 10 bases respectively, with 23 bases between them. The germline V gene encodes CDR1 SGDLS and CDR2 YYNGEE. The CDR3 length is 15 residues. The DNA for the CDR3 is TGTGCCAGCAGCCCCCAGGTGGGGGCGGTAATAAGAGCTTTCTTT. It is translated as CASSPQVGAVIRAFF. Full variable domain (rest looked up from reference TRBV9 and TRBJ1-1): DSGVTQTPKHLITATGQRVTLRCSPRSGDLSVYWYQQSLDQGLQFLIQYYNGEERAKGNILERFSAQQFPDLHSELNLSSLELGDSALYFCASSPQVGAVIRAFFGQGTRLTVV.

This chain connects TRBV18 to TRBJ1-1; TRBD1 matches 7 bases. The germline CDR1 and CDR2 sequences are KGHSH and LQKENI. V lost 0 bases to trimming and J lost 6 bases; unmatched junction nucleotides: 7. This CDR3 comprises 15 residues. CDR3 sequence (DNA): TGTGCCAGCTCACCACCCACAGGGGATATGGCTGAAGCTTTCTTT. Translation gives CASSPPTGDMAEAFF.

The chain recombines TRBV30 with TRBJ2-3; D not certain. Germline V CDR1 and CDR2: GTSNPN, SVGIG (reference sequence). This CDR3 spans 15 amino acids. Trimming shortened V by 0 bases and J by 6 bases, and 16 bases separated the two germline ends. The CDR3 loop is CAWSVPNPYLDTQYF. In DNA, the CDR3 is TGTGCCTGGAGTGTACCAAACCCCTATTTGGATACGCAGTATTTT.

Comments on this clone: The same CDR3 can be traced to other DNA sequences in this sample. This rearrangement joins TRBV9 to TRBJ2-2; the match to TRBD2 covers 7 bases. Germline V gene lookup returns CDR1 SGDLS and CDR2 YYNGEE. The CDR3 consists of 15 residues. After removal of 1 base from V and 2 bases from J, the junction contained 2 bases not matched to a gene. CDR3 protein: CASSVLAANTGELFF. CDR3 nucleotides: TGTGCCAGCAGCGTACTAGCGGCAAACACCGGGGAGCTGTTTTTT.

This clone turned up a few times. V and J are TRBV7-9 and TRBJ1-5; D gene ambiguous. V was trimmed by 8 bases and J by 3 bases, leaving 11 bases between them. The CDR3 covers 13 residues. Germline V lookup: CDR1 SEHNR, CDR2 FQNEAQ (reference sequence). The CDR3 loop reads CASGHSTNQPQHF. CDR3 bases: TGTGCCAGCGGGCACAGTACCAATCAGCCCCAGCATTTT. The full variable domain, in which reference TRBV7-9 and TRBJ1-5 provide the parts outside the CDR3, is DTGVSQNPRHKITKRGQNVTFRCDPISEHNRLYWYRQTLGQGPEFLTYFQNEAQLEKSRLLSDRFSAERPKGSFSTLEIQRTEQGDSAMYLCASGHSTNQPQHFGDGTRLSIL.

The chain has TRBV5-6 and TRBJ1-2; D is possibly TRBD1 (6 bases). This CDR3 spans 12 amino acids. From germline, CDR1 is SGHDT and CDR2 YYEEEE. Trimming shortened V by 5 bases and J by 9 bases, and 14 bases separated the two germline ends. CDR3 residues: CASSWGTGSYTF. The CDR3 DNA follows: TGTGCCAGCAGTTGGGGTACAGGGAGCTACACCTTC. Filled out from reference TRBV5-6 and TRBJ1-2, the complete variable domain reads DAGVTQSPTHLIKTRGQQVTLRCSPKSGHDTVSWYQQALGQGPQFIFQYYEEEERQRGNFPDRFSGHQFPNYSSELNVNALLLGDSALYLCASSWGTGSYTFGSGTRLTVV.

This chain connects TRBV10-3 to TRBJ1-6; the match to TRBD1 covers 9 bases. The germline CDR1 and CDR2 sequences are ENHRY and SYGVKD. The V segment lost 7 bases and the J segment 7 bases; nucleotides outside the gene matches: 2. This CDR3 comprises 13 residues. In DNA form, the CDR3 reads TGTGCCATCACTGGGACAGGGAATTCACCCCTCCACTTT. Translating it yields CAITGTGNSPLHF.

The chain uses TRBV6-1 and TRBJ1-2; the D gene is possibly TRBD1 (6 bases). The CDR3 covers 18 residues. CDR1 is MNHNS, CDR2 SASEGT, per germline. Trimming left V 4 bases short and J 0 bases short, with 21 bases between. The CDR3 region has the DNA TGTGCCAGCAGTGCGTTCTACTCCGGACAGCTAGCTAACTATGGCTACACCTTC. Translation: CASSAFYSGQLANYGYTF.

CDR3: CASSYPGGGPNEQFF. CDR3 DNA: TGTGCCAGCAGTTACCCCGGCGGGGGACCCAATGAGCAGTTCTTC. J is TRBJ2-1 and V is TRBV6-6; TRBD2 matches at 7 bases. The V gene's germline CDR1 is MNHNY and CDR2 SVGAGI (reference sequence). The CDR3 contains 15 residues. V gave up 2 bases and J gave up 6 bases; unmatched junction bases: 7.

V usage is TRBV4-2 and J usage is TRBJ2-3, with 11 positions matching TRBD2. CDR3 size: 16 residues. From germline, CDR1 is LGHNA and CDR2 YNFKEQ. J lost 4 bases, V lost 0 bases, and 3 bases had no gene match. The chain's CDR3 is CASSQETSGNADTQYF. The CDR3 coding sequence is TGTGCCAGCAGCCAAGAGACTAGCGGGAATGCAGATACGCAGTATTTT.

Only a few counts were recorded for this clone. The chain carries TRBV12-5 and TRBJ1-6; perhaps TRBD1 as D (5 bases). The V end was cut by 7 bases, the J end by 11 bases, with 18 bases between. CDR3 length: 14 amino acids. Germline V CDR1 and CDR2: LGHNT, FRNRAP. The CDR3 sequence: CASASQGERAPLHF. CDR3 nucleotide sequence: TGTGCTAGTGCCTCACAAGGGGAAAGGGCACCCCTCCACTTT.